Following are 5 T cell receptor beta chains from one sample sequenced in a study of blood T cell repertoires in COVID-19. Libraries were prepared by immunoSEQ multiplex PCR; TCRdb keeps only in-frame clonotypes and omits some of them. There are roughly 260,000 clones in the sample; approximately 79% occur only once, and 4.5% to 6% lies in the top ten. Specimen: peripheral blood. These receptors were collected from a woman older than 75 with active or convalescent COVID-19.

The rearrangement uses TRBV6-1 and TRBJ2-5; D is unresolved. Germline CDR1 reads MNHNS; CDR2 reads SASEGT. The CDR3 consists of 14 residues. V was cut by 0 bases and J by 7 bases, with 12 bases left in between. The CDR3 region is CASSEASLGGTQYF. The CDR3 DNA reads TGTGCCAGCAGTGAAGCGAGCCTAGGTGGGACCCAGTACTTC.

The chain couples TRBV3-1 (or the pseudogene TRBV3-2) to TRBJ1-6; D not certain. The germline V gene has CDR1 LGHDT and CDR2 YNNKEL (reference sequence). CDR3 length: 13 amino acids. The V gene lost 5 bases and the J gene lost 10 bases, with 12 bases spanning the gap. CDR3 DNA: TGTGCCAGCAGCGCTTCGGAGTTATCACCCCTCCACTTT. Translating it yields CASSASELSPLHF.

This clone has more than one count but fewer than ten. CDR3 sequence: CASSWGDLDTQYF. The CDR3 DNA reads as TGTGCCAGCAGTTGGGGCGACCTGGATACGCAGTATTTT. The V call is TRBV12-3 or TRBV12-4, the J call TRBJ2-3; a possible D gene is TRBD1 (5 bases). V gave up 4 bases and J gave up 6 bases, with 11 bases separating them. This CDR3 contains 13 residues.

The genes are TRBV11-2 and TRBJ2-7; 12 nucleotides agree with TRBD2. V shed 1 base, J shed 2 bases, and the junction held 6 bases outside the gene matches. Germline V gene lookup returns CDR1 SGHAT and CDR2 FQNNGV. CDR3 length: 17 residues. Here the CDR3 reads CASSLGGTSGLAYEQYF. CDR3 bases: TGTGCCAGCAGCTTAGGGGGGACTAGCGGGCTTGCCTACGAGCAGTACTTC.

J is TRBJ1-4 and V is TRBV28, with D maybe TRBD1 (5 bases). The CDR3 is 17 amino acids. Germline CDR1 MDHEN, CDR2 SYDVKM. V was pared by 2 bases and J by 0 bases, with 13 bases between. The CDR3 nucleotides read TGTGCCAGCAGTTTACCGGCGGGGGGATCAACTAATGAAAAACTGTTTTTT. It encodes CASSLPAGGSTNEKLFF.